The rows below give T cell receptor beta chains drawn from one sample of a study of T cells in Graves' hyperthyroidism and ophthalmopathy. MiXCR, run by TCRdb on the multiplex PCR reads, gives a single entry per CDR3 protein. The table shows about 570,000 distinct CDR3 sequences, with around 42% occurring only once. The sample consisted of peripheral blood or thyroid tissue (not recorded which). The receptor set was obtained from an adult woman with Graves' disease, either hyperthyroidism or ophthalmopathy (not recorded which). Both conserved end residues are part of each CDR3. The order of the fields is CDR3 length, clone size, D gene, V gene, J gene, CDR3 DNA, CDR3 protein. A D gene is named only where the DNA matches it firmly. Clone size is stated in some rows and not others, as once, few, many or a class when expanded.

>17|NA|TRBD2|TRBV11-2|TRBJ2-5
TGTGCCAGCAGCTTGGAGCATCTAGCGGGGGGAATCGAAACCCAGTACTTC
CASSLEHLAGGIETQYF
>14|few|NA|TRBV9|TRBJ1-6
TGTGCCAGCAGCGTAGCCCAGGGAAATTCACCCCTCCACTTT
CASSVAQGNSPLHF
>13|many|NA|TRBV30|TRBJ1-5
TGTGCCTGGAGCCAGGACACTAATCAGCCCCAGCATTTT
CAWSQDTNQPQHF
>16|many|NA|TRBV12-3/TRBV12-4|TRBJ1-5
TGTGCCAGCAGTTACACCGGGACGGACTACAATCAGCCCCAGCATTTT
CASSYTGTDYNQPQHF
>15|NA|NA|TRBV15|TRBJ1-5
TGTGCCACCAGCAGAGGGACTCGAGGCAATCAGCCCCAGCATTTT
CATSRGTRGNQPQHF
>13|few|NA|TRBV7-9|TRBJ1-2
TGTGCCAGCAGACCGACCGCTAACTATGGCTACACCTTC
CASRPTANYGYTF
>10|NA|NA|TRBV2|TRBJ1-4
TGTGCCAGCAGTGAGGGACATCTGTTTTTT
CASSEGHLFF
>15|NA|NA|TRBV25-1|TRBJ1-1
TGTGCCAGCAGTGATTCGACAGTGAGGAACACTGAAGCTTTCTTT
CASSDSTVRNTEAFF
>15|many|NA|TRBV9|TRBJ1-1
TGTGCCAGCAGCCGGGGGGGAGGGACGAACACTGAAGCTTTCTTT
CASSRGGGTNTEAFF
>13|NA|NA|TRBV7-3|TRBJ1-1
TGTGCCAGCAGCCCGGCTTTGGGACGGGAAGCTTTCTTT
CASSPALGREAFF
>16|NA|NA|TRBV2|TRBJ2-5
TGTGCCAGCAGCGTACCTCTATGGGCGGACCAAGAGACCCAGTACTTC
CASSVPLWADQETQYF
>14|many|NA|TRBV9|TRBJ1-1
TGTGCCAGCAGTGTAGGGGACCGCTACACTGAAGCTTTCTTT
CASSVGDRYTEAFF
>13|NA|TRBD1|TRBV28|TRBJ2-1
TGTGCCAGCAGCTTAGGGGGCTACACTGAGCAGTTCTTC
CASSLGGYTEQFF
>15|NA|NA|TRBV10-3|TRBJ2-5
TGTGCCATCAGTGAGGAGGGCATCTCCGTGGAGACCCAGTACTTC
CAISEEGISVETQYF
>16|NA|NA|TRBV7-4|TRBJ2-5
TGTGCCAGCAGCTTAGGCTATATAGGGGACCAAGAGACCCAGTACTTC
CASSLGYIGDQETQYF
>14|many|NA|TRBV7-9|TRBJ1-6
TGTGCCAGCAGCTTCCGGTCCCATAATTCACCCCTCCACTTT
CASSFRSHNSPLHF
>16|NA|TRBD1|TRBV15|TRBJ2-7
TGTGCCACCAGCGGCGGACAGGGATTAGGCTCCTACGAGCAGTACTTC
CATSGGQGLGSYEQYF
>11|many|NA|TRBV28|TRBJ1-6
TGTGCCAGCAGTCGGAACCGGGACCGAGAATTT
CASSRNRDREF
>15|once|NA|TRBV15|TRBJ1-4
TGTGCCACCAGCTTGGAAGGGCATACCAATGAAAAACTGTTTTTT
CATSLEGHTNEKLFF
>15|NA|NA|TRBV7-8|TRBJ2-7
TGTGCCAGCAGCCCACGGACGTCGGTCGGCTCCGAGCAGTACTTC
CASSPRTSVGSEQYF
>14|many|NA|TRBV15|TRBJ2-7
TGTGCCACCAGCAGAGTGGGGGCCATCTACGAGCAGTACTTC
CATSRVGAIYEQYF
>14|many|NA|TRBV15|TRBJ2-2
TGTGCCATCGGACGAAGGCAACGAGTCGGGGAGCTGTTTTTT
CAIGRRQRVGELFF
>14|NA|TRBD2|TRBV9|TRBJ2-5
TGTGCCAGCAGCGATAGCGGGGGGGCGGAGACCCAGTACTTC
CASSDSGGAETQYF